Below, 21 T cell receptor beta chains from the same sample are listed, as sequenced in a study of type 1 regulatory T cells. Each CDR3 protein is one row after TCRdb ran MiXCR on the reads. Here the sample spans 68,000 or so distinct CDR3 sequences, almost 50% being singletons. These receptors have no identified antigens. The sample taken for sequencing was cultured non-Tr1 T cells, either the whole culture or a sorted T cell fraction (not recorded which). These TCRs come from a human donor in good health.

The chain carries TRBV9 and TRBJ2-6; D might be TRBD1 or TRBD2, each matching 5 bases. This CDR3 spans 15 amino acids. Trimming took off 6 bases at V and 0 bases at J, with 10 bases between the two ends. Germline CDR1 and CDR2: SGDLS and YYNGEE. CDR3 in DNA: TGTGCCAGCAACCGAGGGGACTCTGGGGCCAACGTCCTGACTTTC. Translating it yields CASNRGDSGANVLTF.

This clonotype has only a few counts. The chain is built from TRBV20-1 and TRBJ2-3; the D is unclear. With 3 bases removed from V and 2 bases from J, the gap between germline ends came to 15 bases. The CDR3 has 15 residues. Germline lookup yields CDR1 DFQATT and CDR2 SNEGSKA (reference sequence). The CDR3 reads CSASPPDWYTDTQYF. As DNA, the CDR3 is TGCAGTGCTAGCCCACCCGACTGGTACACAGATACGCAGTATTTT.

This chain joins TRBV5-4 and TRBJ2-1, with 9 bases fitting TRBD1. CDR1 is SGHNT, CDR2 YYREEE, per germline (reference sequence). The trim removed 4 bases at V and 8 bases at J, leaving 10 bases unmatched. The CDR3 is 15 residues long. The CDR3 coding sequence is TGTGCCAGCAGCGGCCGGGACAGGGCTCTTCATGAGCAGTTCTTC. The encoded protein is CASSGRDRALHEQFF.

The chain combines TRBV3-1 with TRBJ2-3, with TRBD2 identical over 13 bases. The CDR3 extends over 16 amino acids. Germline V lookup: CDR1 LGHDT, CDR2 YNNKEL (reference sequence). V gave up 4 bases and J gave up 1 base; unmatched junction bases: 2. The CDR3 nucleotides read TGTGCCAGCAGCCGTGGGACTAGCGGGGGCACAGATACGCAGTATTTT. Translated, it gives CASSRGTSGGTDTQYF.

Of note for this clonotype: One end of the junction varies from germline; a read error may be responsible. This chain links TRBV3-1 with TRBJ1-2; weak D call: TRBD1 (6 bases). The CDR3 runs 17 residues. Looked up from germline, CDR1 is LGHDT and CDR2 is YNNKEL (reference sequence). As DNA, the CDR3 is TGTGCCAGCAGCCAACTTCGCACGGGAGGGGGACACTATGGCTACGCCTTC. Amino acid sequence: CASSQLRTGGGHYGYAF.

This chain links TRBV29-1 with TRBJ1-1; D remains unclear. The germline V gene encodes CDR1 SQVTM and CDR2 ANQGSEA. CDR3 length: 13 amino acids. Trimming stripped 4 bases from V and 7 bases from J, with 16 bases between. In DNA form, the CDR3 reads TGCAGCGTTGCTACAGACCCCGGCCGTGAAGCTTTCTTT. Translating it yields CSVATDPGREAFF.

This clonotype was seen only a few times. The chain recombines TRBV19 with TRBJ2-1; weak D call: TRBD2 (5 bases). CDR1 is LNHDA, CDR2 SQIVND, per germline (reference sequence). The CDR3 length is 17 residues. Trimming cost V 5 bases and J 7 bases, with 24 bases left between them. CDR3 nucleotide sequence: TGTGCCAGTAGTCCCCGCCGGGATTCCAGACTAAATAATGAGCAGTTCTTC. It translates to CASSPRRDSRLNNEQFF. Based on the CDR3 plus reference TRBV19 and TRBJ2-1, the full variable domain is DGGITQSPKYLFRKEGQNVTLSCEQNLNHDAMYWYRQDPGQGLRLIYYSQIVNDFQKGDIAEGYSVSREKKESFPLTVTSAQKNPTAFYLCASSPRRDSRLNNEQFFGPGTRLTVL.

The chain uses TRBV5-1 and TRBJ1-2, with TRBD1 matching over 11 bases. Germline loops: CDR1 SGHRS, CDR2 YFSETQ. The CDR3 extends over 15 amino acids. The V segment lost 5 bases and the J segment 7 bases; nucleotides outside the gene matches: 10. The CDR3 loop is CASRLDRGQLTGYTF. The CDR3 DNA is TGCGCCAGCAGACTGGACAGGGGGCAGCTTACTGGCTACACCTTC. The complete variable domain, with remaining parts taken from reference TRBV5-1 and TRBJ1-2, reads KAGVTQTPRYLIKTRGQQVTLSCSPISGHRSVSWYQQTPGQGLQFLFEYFSETQRNKGNFPGRFSGRQFSNSRSEMNVSTLELGDSALYLCASRLDRGQLTGYTFGSGTRLTVV.

Remarks on this clonotype: Sequence at one end of the junction differs from germline and may be a read error. The chain carries TRBV7-2 and TRBJ2-3, with D uncertain. The germline gives CDR1 SGHTA, CDR2 FQGNSA. The CDR3 contains 14 residues. CDR3 sequence reads: CDSSLALKGDTQYF. Written as DNA, the CDR3 is TGTGACAGCAGCTTAGCCCTCAAGGGAGATACGCAGTATTTT. Based on the CDR3 plus reference TRBV7-2 and TRBJ2-3, the full variable domain is GAGVSQSPSNKVTEKGKDVELRCDPISGHTALYWYRQSLGQGLEFLIYFQGNSAPDKSGLPSDRFSAERTGGSVSTLTIQRTQQEDSAVYLCDSSLALKGDTQYFGPGTRLTVL.

The rearrangement links TRBV3-1 to TRBJ2-1, with 9 bases identical to TRBD2. Germline V lookup: CDR1 LGHDT, CDR2 YNNKEL (reference sequence). J gave up 6 bases and V 1 base, and 10 bases lay outside the gene matches. CDR3 length: 17 residues. This CDR3 is CASSQAPGGGAGNEQFF. Written as DNA, the CDR3 is TGTGCCAGCAGCCAAGCGCCCGGCGGGGGGGCCGGCAATGAGCAGTTCTTC.

This rearrangement joins TRBV3-1 to TRBJ1-2; weak D call: TRBD1 (6 bases). The CDR3 totals 15 residues. Germline-derived CDR1 and CDR2 are LGHDT and YNNKEL (reference sequence). V was trimmed by 10 bases and J by 6 bases, leaving 24 bases between them. CDR3 sequence: CATFQRGAGDHGYTF. The CDR3 DNA follows: TGTGCCACCTTCCAAAGGGGGGCGGGAGATCATGGCTACACCTTC.

Turning to this clonotype: The CDR3 does not close with the conserved phenylalanine or tryptophan, likely indicating a read error. V gene TRBV27 combines with J gene TRBJ1-5; the D gene is possibly TRBD1 (5 bases). Trimming removed 6 bases at V and 9 bases at J, with 18 bases between. CDR1 and CDR2 (germline): MNHEY, SMNVEV (reference sequence). The CDR3 loop spans 14 amino acids. CDR3 nucleotide sequence: TGTGCCAGCAGCTCAAGACGGGGGGGAATGCCCCAGCATTTG. As protein: CASSSRRGGMPQHL.

This clonotype came up once. This rearrangement joins TRBV25-1 to TRBJ2-1; TRBD2 matches at 8 bases. The CDR3 is 14 amino acids. Germline values: CDR1 MGHDK, CDR2 SYGVNS. The J segment lost 7 bases and the V segment lost 4 bases, leaving 6 bases of the junction unmatched. CDR3 in amino acids: CASSASGGGNEQFF. The CDR3 DNA follows: TGTGCCAGCAGTGCGAGCGGGGGTGGGAATGAGCAGTTCTTC.

The chain couples TRBV7-2 to TRBJ2-3; no reliable D call. The CDR3 extends over 15 amino acids. V was clipped by 5 bases and J by 0 bases, with 12 bases between them. CDR1 SGHTA and CDR2 FQGNSA come from the germline V gene. CDR3 in DNA: TGTGCCAGCAGCCGCGGATGGTCTAGCACAGATACGCAGTATTTT. Translated: CASSRGWSSTDTQYF.

This chain uses TRBV28 with TRBJ2-5, with D maybe TRBD2 (6 bases). The CDR3 loop spans 14 amino acids. Germline lookup yields CDR1 MDHEN and CDR2 SYDVKM. Between the trimmed V and J ends, which lost 5 bases and 4 bases, there was a span of 14 bases. In DNA form, the CDR3 reads TGTGCCAGCAGTGTATCCGGGACTCTAGAGACCCAGTACTTC. Protein product: CASSVSGTLETQYF. The whole variable domain, filled in from reference TRBV28 and TRBJ2-5, reads DVKVTQSSRYLVKRTGEKVFLECVQDMDHENMFWYRQDPGLGLRLIYFSYDVKMKEKGDIPEGYSVSREKKERFSLILESASTNQTSMYLCASSVSGTLETQYFGPGTRLLVL.

The CDR3 DNA reads as TGCAGTGCTAGAGATGTCAGGGGGCTGGCTAATGAAAAACTGTTTTTT. The encoded protein is CSARDVRGLANEKLFF. V gene TRBV20-1 combines with J gene TRBJ1-4; 8 nucleotides match TRBD1. The germline V gene encodes CDR1 DFQATT and CDR2 SNEGSKA (reference sequence). The V gene end was trimmed by 0 bases and the J gene end by 3 bases; junction bases not matched to a gene: 6. The CDR3 covers 16 residues.

This clonotype was detected only a few times. The J gene is TRBJ1-3, the V gene TRBV12-3 or TRBV12-4; D perhaps matches TRBD1 (5 bases). V lost 6 bases, J lost 2 bases, and 14 bases lay in between. The CDR3 sequence is 15 residues long. For the CDR3, the DNA is TGTGCCAGCAGCAAGGGGAGAGTAGCTGGAAACACCATATATTTT. Residues: CASSKGRVAGNTIYF.

This chain links TRBV5-1 with TRBJ2-5, with D maybe TRBD1 (6 bases). This CDR3 has 15 residues. V dropped 0 bases and J dropped 4 bases, with 13 bases sitting between them. Germline CDR1 SGHRS, CDR2 YFSETQ. The DNA of the CDR3 is TGCGCCAGCAGCTTGGCGGAATGGGGGCGAGAGACCCAGTACTTC. Encoded protein: CASSLAEWGRETQYF.

The J gene is TRBJ2-5, the V gene TRBV7-9, with TRBD1 matching 9 bases. V lost 6 bases to trimming and J lost 5 bases; unmatched junction nucleotides: 10. CDR1 and CDR2 from the germline V gene are SEHNR and FQNEAQ (reference sequence). The length of the CDR3 is 15 residues. For the CDR3, the DNA is TGTGCCAGCAGTCACGGGGGGACAGGGATGGAGACCCAGTACTTC. Its translation is CASSHGGTGMETQYF. Based on the CDR3 plus reference TRBV7-9 and TRBJ2-5, the full variable domain is DTGVSQNPRHKITKRGQNVTFRCDPISEHNRLYWYRQTLGQGPEFLTYFQNEAQLEKSRLLSDRFSAERPKGSFSTLEIQRTEQGDSAMYLCASSHGGTGMETQYFGPGTRLLVL.

The chain links TRBV6-1 to TRBJ1-5; 8 bases align to TRBD1. The length of the CDR3 is 14 residues. V shed 6 bases, J shed 6 bases, and the junction held 7 bases outside the gene matches. CDR1 is MNHNS and CDR2 is SASEGT in the germline V gene. The chain's CDR3 is CASSGTGLFQPQHF. The CDR3 DNA sequence: TGTGCCAGCAGCGGGACAGGCTTATTTCAGCCCCAGCATTTT.

The sample holds a few counts of this clonotype. The CDR3 region is CASSSTGLTYGYTF. The CDR3 nucleotides are TGTGCCAGCAGTTCGACAGGACTCACCTATGGCTACACCTTC. The chain recombines TRBV6-5 with TRBJ1-2; TRBD1 might be the D (6 bases). This CDR3 has 14 residues. The V end was cut by 4 bases, the J end by 4 bases, with 13 bases between. Germline CDR1 MNHEY, CDR2 SVGAGI.